This passage covers 20 T cell receptor beta chains from one sample sequenced in a study of graft-versus-host responses after intestinal transplantation. Method: immunoSEQ multiplex PCR; TCRdb's copy keeps in-frame clones and lacks some. The repertoire holds tens of thousands of clones, 80% to 85% seen once, with approximately 18% in the top ten. Their recognized antigens are unknown. Source: unstimulated CD8+ T cells sorted from spleen or lymph node cells, taken before intestinal transplant. These receptors originate from a human donor who received an intestinal transplant.

The chain carries TRBV21-1 and TRBJ1-2. TRBV21-1 is shown as a pseudogene. The CDR3 covers 15 residues. CDR3 nucleotide sequence: TGTGCCAGCAGCAATGGCGGGGGTCCCAACTATGGCTACACCTTC. Its protein is CASSNGGGPNYGYTF.

The chain's CDR3 is CASSSPLAGGRNEQFF. As DNA, the CDR3 is TGTGCCAGCAGTTCCCCACTAGCGGGGGGGCGCAATGAGCAGTTCTTC. J is TRBJ2-1 and V is TRBV6-5; 13 bases match TRBD2. V lost 4 bases, J lost 6 bases, and 6 bases stayed unmatched. CDR1 is MNHEY and CDR2 is SVGAGI in the germline V gene. The CDR3 runs 16 residues.

The chain has TRBV5-4 and TRBJ2-1, with D possibly TRBD2 on 7 matching bases. CDR1 and CDR2 (germline): SGHNT, YYREEE (reference sequence). Trimming removed 2 bases at V and 14 bases at J, with 23 bases between. The CDR3 sequence is 15 residues long. The CDR3 loop is CASSLTTTPRGGEFF. In DNA, the CDR3 is TGTGCCAGCAGCTTAACGACGACCCCCAGGGGAGGGGAGTTCTTC.

The V call is TRBV5-4, the J call TRBJ1-3; no clear D. This CDR3 has 14 amino acids. Trimming took 0 bases from V and 2 from J, leaving 6 bases between them. Germline CDR1 and CDR2: SGHNT and YYREEE (reference sequence). CDR3 nucleotide sequence: TGTGCCAGCAGCTTGGGAGGAACTGGAAACACCATATATTTT. Amino acid sequence: CASSLGGTGNTIYF.

The J gene is TRBJ2-2, the V gene TRBV27; D remains unclear. There are 13 residues in the CDR3. The V gene's germline CDR1 is MNHEY and CDR2 SMNVEV (reference sequence). Trimming stripped 8 bases from V and 2 bases from J, with 9 bases between. The CDR3 here is CASRPVNTGELFF. Here the CDR3 DNA reads TGTGCCAGCCGCCCAGTTAACACCGGGGAGCTGTTTTTT.

The chain carries TRBV7-9 and TRBJ2-7; 11 bases agree with TRBD1. The germline V gene has CDR1 SEHNR and CDR2 FQNEAQ (reference sequence). This CDR3 contains 15 residues. Trimming at V came to 5 bases and at J to 7 bases, leaving 10 bases not matched to a gene. CDR3 nucleotide sequence: TGTGCCAGCAGCGCGAGGACAGGGGGCCGAAGGGAGCAGTACTTC. Protein product: CASSARTGGRREQYF.

The chain is built from TRBV11-3 and TRBJ2-3; 9 bases are a match to TRBD2. J was trimmed by 4 bases and V by 5 bases; bases with no gene match: 7. The CDR3 loop spans 15 amino acids. Germline V gene lookup returns CDR1 SGHNT and CDR2 YENEEA. CDR3 coding DNA: TGTGCCAGCAGCCCCACTAGCGGGCGTGCAGATACGCAGTATTTT. It is translated as CASSPTSGRADTQYF.

The V and J genes are TRBV4-2 and TRBJ2-1; D uncertain. The V end was cut by 0 bases, the J end by 5 bases, with 14 bases between. CDR1 LGHNA and CDR2 YNFKEQ come from the germline V gene. CDR3 length: 16 residues. CDR3 bases: TGTGCCAGCAGCCAAGAAGTGCTCCCGGGCGACAATGAGCAGTTCTTC. This translates into CASSQEVLPGDNEQFF.

This chain links TRBV4-1 with TRBJ1-1; D uncertain. The CDR3 runs 14 residues. V shed 1 base and J shed 1 base, with 7 bases lying between them. CDR1 and CDR2 (germline): MGHRA, YSYEKL. DNA of the CDR3: TGCGCCAGCAGCCAAGGATATGGGAACACTGAAGCTTTCTTT. It codes for CASSQGYGNTEAFF.

The V call is TRBV6-6, the J call TRBJ1-5, with unresolved D. The length of the CDR3 is 11 residues. V gave up 5 bases and J gave up 5 bases, with 4 bases separating them. Germline CDR1 and CDR2: MNHNY and SVGAGI (reference sequence). The CDR3 loop is CASSTDQPQHF. CDR3 sequence (DNA): TGTGCCAGCAGTACCGATCAGCCCCAGCATTTT.

The V and J genes are TRBV4-1 and TRBJ2-7; 10 nucleotides agree with TRBD1. This CDR3 has 16 residues. V trimming: 1 base; J trimming: 0 bases; junction bases outside the gene matches: 3. Germline CDR1 MGHRA, CDR2 YSYEKL. The CDR3 loop is CASSQAGDRGSYEQYF. In nucleotides, the CDR3 is TGCGCCAGCAGCCAAGCGGGGGACAGGGGCTCCTACGAGCAGTACTTC.

V and J are TRBV4-2 and TRBJ1-1, with 7 nucleotides matching TRBD1. V was clipped by 3 bases and J by 2 bases; unmatched bases: 6. The germline gives CDR1 LGHNA, CDR2 YNFKEQ. The CDR3 totals 15 residues. DNA for the CDR3: TGTGCCAGCAGCCACCACACAGGGGCCAACACTGAAGCTTTCTTT. It encodes CASSHHTGANTEAFF.

The rearrangement links TRBV11-2 to TRBJ2-7; D assignment may be TRBD1 or TRBD2 (5 bases each). The CDR3 contains 14 residues. Germline V gene sequence: CDR1 SGHAT, CDR2 FQNNGV. Trimming took off 6 bases at V and 2 bases at J, with 14 bases between the two ends. CDR3: CASRVPGPTYEQYF. CDR3 coding DNA: TGTGCCAGCAGAGTTCCGGGACCGACCTACGAGCAGTACTTC.

The J gene is TRBJ1-1, the V gene TRBV14; D is uncertain. V was cut by 0 bases and J by 5 bases, with 7 bases left in between. The V gene's germline CDR1 is SGHDN and CDR2 FVKESK. The CDR3 sequence is 13 residues long. The CDR3 region is CASSQDRGTEAFF. As DNA, the CDR3 is TGTGCCAGCAGCCAAGATCGTGGGACTGAAGCTTTCTTT.

The gene calls are TRBV19 and TRBJ1-5; D remains unclear. This CDR3 is built from 14 residues. V was pared by 1 base and J by 6 bases, with 10 bases between. Germline CDR1 and CDR2: LNHDA and SQIVND (reference sequence). The CDR3 here is CASSIGGLGQPQHF. The DNA for the CDR3 is TGTGCCAGTAGTATAGGAGGGCTCGGTCAGCCCCAGCATTTT.

The rearrangement joins TRBV4-1 to TRBJ2-1, with D perhaps TRBD1 (6 bases). The CDR3 is made up of 15 amino acids. Germline CDR1 is MGHRA and CDR2 is YSYEKL. V lost 4 bases and J 8 bases, leaving 18 bases between the germline ends. In DNA, the CDR3 is TGCGCCAGCAGCCTCGACAGGTTCCTCGGGGATGAGCAGTTCTTC. Encoded protein: CASSLDRFLGDEQFF.

V usage is TRBV16 and J usage is TRBJ2-7; 10 bases map to TRBD1. This CDR3 has 14 residues. The junction had 4 bases not matched to a gene; V was cut back by 4 bases and J by 4 bases. Looked up from germline, CDR1 is KGHSY and CDR2 is FQNENV. The CDR3 loop reads CASSLTGGAYEQYF. CDR3 DNA sequence: TGTGCCAGCAGCCTGACAGGGGGCGCGTACGAGCAGTACTTC.

This rearrangement joins TRBV5-1 to TRBJ1-1, with 8 bases that match TRBD1. The length of the CDR3 is 15 residues. Germline V gives CDR1 SGHRS, CDR2 YFSETQ. V was clipped by 0 bases and J by 1 base; unmatched bases: 2. This CDR3 is CASSLAGTGNTEAFF. The CDR3 DNA sequence: TGCGCCAGCAGCTTGGCCGGGACAGGGAACACTGAAGCTTTCTTT.

The rearrangement uses TRBV10-1 and TRBJ2-1; 13 positions match TRBD2. The germline CDR1 and CDR2 sequences are WNHNN and SYGVQD (reference sequence). This CDR3 has 16 amino acids. Trimming removed 2 bases from V and 2 bases from J; junction bases left unmatched: 0. CDR3 protein: CASSEGTSGAYNEQFF. In DNA form, the CDR3 reads TGCGCCAGCAGTGAGGGGACTAGCGGGGCCTACAATGAGCAGTTCTTC.

The V gene is TRBV19, the J gene TRBJ1-2; 8 bases map to TRBD1. The CDR3 extends over 16 amino acids. Germline V CDR1 and CDR2: LNHDA, SQIVND (reference sequence). The V and J ends lost 0 bases and 8 bases, in that order; junction bases with no gene match: 11. For the CDR3, the DNA is TGTGCCAGTAGTATAGATCAGGGGGCTGCGCTTTTAGGCTACACCTTC. This codes for CASSIDQGAALLGYTF.